This T cell receptor (beta chain) was sequenced for a study of blood T cell repertoires in COVID-19. Assay: immunoSEQ multiplex PCR; the TCRdb copy retains only in-frame clones and omits some. This sample carries some 320,000 clones, about nine tenths of them seen once, and the ten largest clones take 4% to 6%. From germline, CDR1 is SGDLS and CDR2 YYNGEE. The V end lost 0 bases, the J end lost 2 bases, and 12 bases lay between the germline ends. The CDR3 runs 16 residues. This TCR was recovered from a man aged 55 to 69 who had recovered from COVID-19. The sequenced material came from PBMCs or T cells enriched from blood (not recorded which). The rearrangement links TRBV9 to TRBJ2-1; possibly TRBD2 for D (6 bases). The chain's CDR3 is CASSVDEGLPYNEQFF. The DNA of the CDR3 is TGTGCCAGCAGCGTAGATGAGGGACTTCCCTACAATGAGCAGTTCTTC.